This TCR beta chain comes out of a study of blood T cell repertoires in COVID-19. Produced via immunoSEQ multiplex PCR; TCRdb's table is partial and in-frame only. Of fewer than 250,000 clones in the sample, 87% were seen once. The CDR3 consists of 15 residues. Germline CDR1 is MDHEN and CDR2 is SYDVKM. With 3 bases clipped from V and 4 bases from J, the junction kept 6 bases outside the gene matches. The clonotype comes from a man aged 25 to 45 who had recovered from COVID-19. V and J are TRBV28 and TRBJ1-5, with 7 bases that match TRBD1. Sequencing was performed on PBMCs or T cells enriched from blood (not recorded which). The CDR3 reads CASSFPEGANQPQHF. DNA for the CDR3: TGTGCCAGCAGTTTCCCCGAGGGGGCAAATCAGCCCCAGCATTTT.